The clone carrying this T cell receptor beta chain came up a few times. Its antigen is undetermined. TCRdb independently ran MiXCR on the 5' RACE reads; one entry per CDR3 protein. The table lists 340,000 or so distinct CDR3 sequences, roughly an eighth of them singletons. Trimming removed 6 bases at V and 4 bases at J, with 15 bases between. Germline V lookup: CDR1 MNHEY, CDR2 SVGAGI. This CDR3 has 14 residues. The source of the sample is a study of T cells after yellow fever vaccination. Study results and limitations: Weaker, the secondary response peaked sooner, at day 5 versus 15. In FACS-sorted repertoires, abundant clonotypes from the bulk population could appear as contaminants. The booster saw the reappearance of most primary-vaccination clones (96% CD4, around 90% CD8).

This clonotype originated in a young man who received the YFV17D yellow fever vaccine. The chain combines TRBV6-5 with TRBJ1-1, with a tentative D call TRBD1 (5 bases). This material consisted of CD4+ T cells sorted from PBMCs, taken 15 days after the yellow fever booster vaccination. CDR3 region: CASSHSRAGTEAFF. The CDR3 DNA is TGTGCCAGCAGCCATTCCAGGGCGGGCACTGAAGCTTTCTTT.